The 8 T cell receptor beta chains below were found in one sample sequenced in a study of T cells in Graves' hyperthyroidism and ophthalmopathy. Researchers took RNA transcripts and amplified the TCR beta CDR3 regions from them. The study used the HTBI primer set for a first-round RT-PCR of the TCR CDR3. TCRdb processed the multiplex PCR reads anew with MiXCR; each CDR3 protein has one entry. The repertoire has roughly 550,000 distinct CDR3 sequences, 15% to 20% of them found once; the top ten carry over 25%. Sequences were obtained from blood. The receptors stem from a woman aged 25-40 years with Graves' ophthalmopathy.

This clonotype was seen more than once but under ten times. The CDR3 sequence: CASTTSPPYNEQFF. The DNA of the CDR3 is TGTGCCAGCACGACTAGTCCACCCTACAATGAGCAGTTCTTC. V gene TRBV19 combines with J gene TRBJ2-1; D perhaps matches TRBD2 (6 bases). Per the germline V gene, CDR1 is LNHDA and CDR2 is SQIVND (reference sequence). This CDR3 is built from 14 residues. V lost 9 bases to trimming and J lost 2 bases, with 14 bases between them.

The V gene is TRBV27, the J gene TRBJ2-7, with D possibly being TRBD1 (6 bases). Germline V gene sequence: CDR1 MNHEY, CDR2 SMNVEV (reference sequence). The CDR3 runs 13 residues. V shed 4 bases and J shed 3 bases, with 10 bases lying between them. The chain's CDR3 is CASSSQQGYEQYF. CDR3 DNA sequence: TGTGCCAGCAGTTCTCAACAGGGCTACGAGCAGTACTTC.

The chain's CDR3 is CASSRGPEGEKLFF. The CDR3, as DNA: TGTGCCAGCAGCCGTGGGCCCGAAGGTGAAAAACTGTTTTTT. The V and J genes are TRBV9 and TRBJ1-4, with D hard to call. V gave up 4 bases and J gave up 7 bases, with 14 bases separating them. There are 14 residues in the CDR3. Germline loops: CDR1 SGDLS, CDR2 YYNGEE.

For this clonotype: The conserved phenylalanine or tryptophan is not found at the CDR3 terminus, so this likely reflects a read error. V gene TRBV20-1 combines with J gene TRBJ1-1; D might be TRBD1 (5 bases). The CDR3 covers 14 residues. The germline V and J ends were trimmed by 2 bases and 0 bases, with 10 bases remaining between them. CDR1 and CDR2 from the germline V gene are DFQATT and SNEGSKA (reference sequence). For the CDR3, the DNA is TGCAGTGCTAGAAACAGGCGGATGAACACTGAAGCTTTCTCT. The encoded protein is CSARNRRMNTEAFS.

This clonotype was observed at least ten times. The chain is built from TRBV27 and TRBJ1-6; no clear D. The V gene's germline CDR1 is MNHEY and CDR2 SMNVEV (reference sequence). The CDR3 loop spans 12 amino acids. V gave up 6 bases and J gave up 7 bases, with 7 bases separating them. CDR3 sequence reads: CASSLLNSPLHF. The CDR3 DNA sequence: TGTGCCAGCAGCCTTTTAAATTCACCCCTCCACTTT.

This clonotype was picked up one time. This may stem from a read error, because a much larger clone lies one nucleotide away. The conserved phenylalanine or tryptophan normally closing the CDR3 is absent here, so this likely arose from a read error. The chain carries TRBV2 and TRBJ2-7, with 7 bases identical to TRBD1. Trimming took 5 bases from V and 5 from J; bases not matched to a gene: 6. Germline values: CDR1 SNHLY, CDR2 FYNNEI. The CDR3 sequence is 13 residues long. The CDR3 nucleotides read TGTGCCAGCAGTATCGACAGGGCGGACGAGCAGTACCTC. This translates into CASSIDRADEQYL.

This clonotype turned up a few times. The V gene is TRBV4-2, the J gene TRBJ2-7, with 8 bases identical to TRBD1. Losses at the gene ends were 0 bases for V and 2 bases for J; bases not matched to a gene: 3. Germline assignment: CDR1 LGHNA and CDR2 YNFKEQ. The CDR3 runs 15 residues. In nucleotides, the CDR3 is TGTGCCAGCAGCCAAGAGAGACAGGGGCCCTACGAGCAGTACTTC. Protein sequence: CASSQERQGPYEQYF.

This rearrangement joins TRBV24-1 to TRBJ2-2, with D uncertain. Trimming stripped 9 bases from V and 6 bases from J, with 19 bases between. Germline V gives CDR1 KGHDR, CDR2 SFDVKD. This CDR3 contains 15 residues. This CDR3 is CATGGVKRAAGELFF. For the CDR3, the DNA is TGTGCCACCGGTGGAGTTAAAAGGGCAGCCGGGGAGCTGTTTTTT.